The 18 T cell receptor beta chains presented below share a single source sample, sequenced in a study of PD-L1 blockade in urothelial cancer. The table came from immunoSEQ multiplex PCR; TCRdb's copy has only in-frame clones and leaves some out. The repertoire consists of 35,000 to 55,000 clones, with 81% occurring once and the leading ten covering around 2.5%. The specimen was PBMCs, collected around atezolizumab (anti-PD-L1) treatment. These receptors all come from a man between 65 and 80 years old with urothelial cancer.

The J gene is TRBJ2-5, the V gene TRBV28; a weak D match, TRBD2 (6 bases). The V and J ends lost 6 bases and 1 base respectively, with 9 bases between them. CDR3 length: 13 amino acids. Germline CDR1 reads MDHEN; CDR2 reads SYDVKM. The CDR3: CASRSGLQETQYF. The CDR3 region has the DNA TGTGCCAGCAGATCGGGACTCCAAGAGACCCAGTACTTC. Variable domain in full (rest from reference TRBV28 and TRBJ2-5): DVKVTQSSRYLVKRTGEKVFLECVQDMDHENMFWYRQDPGLGLRLIYFSYDVKMKEKGDIPEGYSVSREKKERFSLILESASTNQTSMYLCASRSGLQETQYFGPGTRLLVL.

This clone was detected only a few times. The chain is built from TRBV7-2 and TRBJ1-1, with TRBD1 matching 7 bases. Germline CDR1 is SGHTA and CDR2 is FQGNSA. This CDR3 has 13 residues. The V and J ends lost 4 bases and 6 bases, in that order; junction bases with no gene match: 5. CDR3 DNA sequence: TGTGCCAGCAGCTCAGGGGGTGTGTCTGAAGCTTTCTTT. Translating gives CASSSGGVSEAFF.

The chain employs TRBV5-1 and TRBJ2-3; TRBD1 agrees at 8 bases. From germline, CDR1 is SGHRS and CDR2 YFSETQ. There are 15 residues in the CDR3. With V trimmed by 1 base and J by 3 bases, 4 bases remained unmatched. CDR3 bases: TGCGCCAGCAGCTTGCGGACAGGGAAGACAGATACGCAGTATTTT. It yields the protein CASSLRTGKTDTQYF.

This clone was detected once. The rearrangement uses TRBV6-5 and TRBJ2-3; TRBD1 agrees at 9 bases. Germline CDR1 reads MNHEY; CDR2 reads SVGAGI. The CDR3 length is 16 residues. Trimming at V came to 2 bases and at J to 2 bases, leaving 5 bases not matched to a gene. This CDR3 reads CASSYDRGGPTDTQYF. In DNA form, the CDR3 reads TGTGCCAGCAGTTACGACAGGGGGGGACCCACAGATACGCAGTATTTT.

This clone turned up a few times. The V and J genes are TRBV29-1 and TRBJ1-1; tentative D call: TRBD1 (5 bases). V lost 5 bases, J lost 1 base, and 14 bases lay in between. The CDR3 is made up of 14 amino acids. Germline V gives CDR1 SQVTM, CDR2 ANQGSEA. CDR3 sequence reads: CSVSGGLSNTEAFF. CDR3 nucleotides: TGCAGCGTTAGTGGGGGACTCTCGAACACTGAAGCTTTCTTT.

The rearrangement links TRBV19 to TRBJ2-2; 11 positions agree with TRBD1. The germline V gene has CDR1 LNHDA and CDR2 SQIVND (reference sequence). The CDR3 has 15 residues. V trimming: 6 bases; J trimming: 0 bases; junction bases outside the gene matches: 0. The CDR3 bases are TGTGCCAGTAGGGGACAGGGGGCGAACACCGGGGAGCTGTTTTTT. Residues: CASRGQGANTGELFF.

This sequence joins TRBV11-2 and TRBJ1-2; D uncertain. Germline loops: CDR1 SGHAT, CDR2 FQNNGV. The CDR3 totals 15 residues. Trimming removed 0 bases from V and 2 bases from J, with 10 bases in between. CDR3 amino acids: CASSLDHPGNYGYTF. DNA of the CDR3: TGTGCCAGCAGCTTAGATCATCCGGGGAACTATGGCTACACCTTC.

This sequence joins TRBV7-9 and TRBJ1-5; TRBD1 aligns across 9 bases. The length of the CDR3 is 15 residues. The J segment lost 8 bases and the V segment lost 3 bases, leaving 8 bases of the junction unmatched. Per germline, CDR1 SEHNR and CDR2 FQNEAQ (reference sequence). CDR3 bases: TGTGCCAGCAGCTTGAATGGACAGGGGTTGGAGCCCCAGCATTTT. Protein: CASSLNGQGLEPQHF.

This clone was seen just once. This chain uses TRBV30 with TRBJ2-3; D might be TRBD2 (5 bases). Trimming pared 2 bases from V and 6 bases from J, leaving 6 bases between. The germline V gene encodes CDR1 GTSNPN and CDR2 SVGIG (reference sequence). The CDR3 covers 11 residues. CDR3 sequence: CAWSIADTQYF. As DNA, the CDR3 is TGTGCCTGGAGTATAGCGGATACGCAGTATTTT.

CDR3 bases: TGTGCCAGCAGTTCCAGACGTGGAGTCACAGATACGCAGTATTTT. It codes for CASSSRRGVTDTQYF. This sequence joins TRBV27 and TRBJ2-3; D gene ambiguous. From germline, CDR1 is MNHEY and CDR2 SMNVEV (reference sequence). Trimming took 4 bases from V and 2 from J, leaving 13 bases between them. CDR3 length: 15 amino acids.

This clone was counted between two and nine times. This chain uses TRBV2 with TRBJ1-2; no clear D. Between the trimmed V and J ends, which lost 7 bases and 1 base, there was a span of 16 bases. Germline V lookup: CDR1 SNHLY, CDR2 FYNNEI. The CDR3 contains 15 residues. The CDR3 loop reads CASTEGGILNYGYTF. As DNA, the CDR3 is TGTGCCAGCACCGAGGGAGGGATACTTAACTATGGCTACACCTTC.

V usage is TRBV4-3 and J usage is TRBJ2-2; tentatively, D is TRBD2 (5 bases). The CDR3 spans 16 residues. CDR1 and CDR2 from the germline V gene are LGHNA and YSLEER. V lost 3 bases and J 0 bases, leaving 11 bases between the germline ends. The DNA of the CDR3 is TGCGCCAGCAGCCACCTGAGAGGGACGAACACCGGGGAGCTGTTTTTT. Amino acid sequence: CASSHLRGTNTGELFF.

The chain carries TRBV19 and TRBJ1-5; 9 positions match TRBD1. Germline V lookup: CDR1 LNHDA, CDR2 SQIVND (reference sequence). J gave up 4 bases and V 8 bases, and 9 bases lay outside the gene matches. CDR3 size: 15 residues. The CDR3 coding sequence is TGTGCCAGTGAGGACAGGGGATGGTATAATCAGCCCCAGCATTTT. Encoded protein: CASEDRGWYNQPQHF. The whole variable domain, filled in from reference TRBV19 and TRBJ1-5, reads DGGITQSPKYLFRKEGQNVTLSCEQNLNHDAMYWYRQDPGQGLRLIYYSQIVNDFQKGDIAEGYSVSREKKESFPLTVTSAQKNPTAFYLCASEDRGWYNQPQHFGDGTRLSIL.

A remark on this clone: The junction departs from germline at one end; a sequencing error may be responsible. J is TRBJ2-1 and V is TRBV28; 9 bases fit TRBD2. Germline assignment: CDR1 MDHEN and CDR2 SYDVKM. CDR3 length equals 16 residues. The CDR3 spells CASSLGREGSHNEQFF. DNA for the CDR3: TGTGCCAGCAGTTTAGGGCGGGAGGGCTCCCACAATGAGCAGTTCTTC.

The sample holds a few counts of this clone. The gene calls are TRBV7-2 and TRBJ2-3; D is perhaps TRBD2 (5 bases). The V gene's germline CDR1 is SGHTA and CDR2 FQGNSA. The CDR3 covers 16 residues. V lost 0 bases to trimming and J lost 4 bases, with 14 bases between them. In nucleotides, the CDR3 is TGTGCCAGCAGCTTAGCACCGGTAGGAGGAGCAGATACGCAGTATTTT. This encodes CASSLAPVGGADTQYF.

This clone was observed once. The sample holds other DNA sequences that translate to the same CDR3. This chain links TRBV6-5 with TRBJ2-1, with D perhaps TRBD2 (6 bases). The V gene's germline CDR1 is MNHEY and CDR2 SVGAGI. The CDR3 has 12 amino acids. V was pared by 6 bases and J by 8 bases, with 11 bases between. CDR3 sequence: CASSEGGDEQFF. The CDR3 DNA follows: TGTGCCAGCAGCGAGGGAGGCGATGAGCAGTTCTTC.

The gene calls are TRBV29-1 and TRBJ2-4; 9 nucleotides agree with TRBD2. J gave up 3 bases and V 7 bases, and 4 bases lay outside the gene matches. The CDR3 is 13 amino acids. Germline CDR1 SQVTM, CDR2 ANQGSEA. The CDR3 DNA follows: TGCAGCGGCGCGGGAGGGAGCAAAAACATTCAGTACTTC. Translated, it gives CSGAGGSKNIQYF.

V gene TRBV11-3 combines with J gene TRBJ1-1; no firm D call. The germline V and J ends were trimmed by 4 bases and 3 bases, with 15 bases remaining between them. Germline V gene sequence: CDR1 SGHNT, CDR2 YENEEA. This CDR3 contains 15 residues. The CDR3 bases are TGTGCCAGCAGCTCCGAGCGGCTACGGGACACTGAAGCTTTCTTT. Encoded protein: CASSSERLRDTEAFF.